The 28 T cell receptor beta chains given below trace back to one sample, sequenced in a study of blood T cell repertoires in COVID-19. Assay used: immunoSEQ multiplex PCR; TCRdb lists only in-frame clones, some missing. The sample gives a few hundred thousand clones, 80% to 90% of which show up once; over 2% is in the top ten. The sequenced material came from PBMCs or T cells enriched from blood (not recorded which). The source of these receptors is a young man who had recovered from COVID-19.

CDR3 region: CASSLGQGRNYGYTF. The CDR3 nucleotides read TGCGCCAGCAGCTTGGGACAGGGACGGAACTATGGCTACACCTTC. The chain links TRBV5-1 to TRBJ1-2; 7 bases map to TRBD1. Trimming removed 0 bases from V and 2 bases from J; junction bases left unmatched: 4. Germline assignment: CDR1 SGHRS and CDR2 YFSETQ. This CDR3 is built from 15 residues.

This sequence joins TRBV7-3 and TRBJ2-1, with 13 bases lining up with TRBD2. Trimming removed 4 bases from V and 7 bases from J; junction bases left unmatched: 4. This CDR3 is 15 amino acids long. Germline CDR1 is SGHTA and CDR2 is FQGTGA. This CDR3 is CASSSGLAGLNEQFF. CDR3 sequence (DNA): TGTGCCAGCAGCTCGGGACTAGCGGGGTTGAATGAGCAGTTCTTC.

The rearrangement uses TRBV11-1 and TRBJ1-1; 10 nucleotides align to TRBD1. The CDR3 extends over 16 amino acids. CDR1 and CDR2 from the germline V gene are SGHAT and FQDESV (reference sequence). The V segment lost 4 bases and the J segment 4 bases; nucleotides outside the gene matches: 9. CDR3 sequence (DNA): TGTGCCAGCAGCTCCGGGACAGGGGTTTTGGGCACTGAAGCTTTCTTT. It is translated as CASSSGTGVLGTEAFF.

The rearrangement links TRBV19 to TRBJ1-1, with D possibly TRBD1 on 5 matching bases. Germline V gives CDR1 LNHDA, CDR2 SQIVND (reference sequence). This CDR3 has 13 amino acids. Between the trimmed V and J ends, which lost 1 base and 9 bases, there was a span of 12 bases. Written as DNA, the CDR3 is TGTGCCAGTAGTATAGTCGGGGGAAGAAAAGCTTTCTTT. This translates into CASSIVGGRKAFF.

The chain couples TRBV2 to TRBJ1-1, with D maybe TRBD1 (5 bases). V was shortened by 6 bases and J by 3 bases, with 14 bases between the two germline ends. The germline gives CDR1 SNHLY, CDR2 FYNNEI. There are 14 residues in the CDR3. CDR3 region: CASRLQGYYTEAFF. CDR3 nucleotide sequence: TGTGCCAGCAGATTGCAGGGATACTACACTGAAGCTTTCTTT.

CDR3 sequence reads: CASSEQGNLGYGYTF. For the CDR3, the DNA is TGTGCCAGTAGTGAACAGGGAAATCTCGGCTATGGCTACACCTTC. The chain joins TRBV19 to TRBJ1-2; D might be TRBD1 (6 bases). This CDR3 is 15 amino acids long. Trimming took off 5 bases at V and 4 bases at J, with 17 bases between the two ends. From germline, CDR1 is LNHDA and CDR2 SQIVND (reference sequence).

This clone was seen a few times. J is TRBJ1-2 and V is TRBV7-3; tentative D call: TRBD1 (6 bases). Trimming left V 5 bases short and J 6 bases short, with 13 bases between. The CDR3 has 13 amino acids. Germline assignment: CDR1 SGHTA and CDR2 FQGTGA. The CDR3 nucleotides read TGTGCCAGCAGCACGGACAGACGGAATGGCTACACCTTC. Protein sequence: CASSTDRRNGYTF.

The CDR3 reads CASSPGGYEQFF. The CDR3 DNA follows: TGTGCCAGTTCCCCTGGGGGCTATGAGCAGTTCTTC. J is TRBJ2-1 and V is TRBV19; weak D call: TRBD1 (6 bases). The CDR3 is 12 amino acids. V lost 8 bases, J lost 8 bases, and 13 bases lay in between. Per the germline V gene, CDR1 is LNHDA and CDR2 is SQIVND (reference sequence). The full variable domain, in which reference TRBV19 and TRBJ2-1 provide the parts outside the CDR3, is DGGITQSPKYLFRKEGQNVTLSCEQNLNHDAMYWYRQDPGQGLRLIYYSQIVNDFQKGDIAEGYSVSREKKESFPLTVTSAQKNPTAFYLCASSPGGYEQFFGPGTRLTVL.

The chain recombines TRBV10-3 with TRBJ1-2, with 8 bases that match TRBD1. CDR3 size: 18 residues. V dropped 0 bases and J dropped 4; count of bases not matched to a gene: 13. The germline V gene encodes CDR1 ENHRY and CDR2 SYGVKD. The CDR3, as DNA: TGTGCCATCAGTGAGTCGAGGCAGGGGGCGAATCGCGGCTATGGCTACACCTTC. Its translation is CAISESRQGANRGYGYTF.

J is TRBJ2-2 and V is TRBV3-1 (or the pseudogene TRBV3-2); D may be TRBD2 (7 bases). This CDR3 contains 13 residues. V dropped 6 bases and J dropped 6 bases, with 11 bases sitting between them. Germline CDR1 is LGHDT and CDR2 is YNNKEL (reference sequence). The CDR3 DNA follows: TGTGCCAGCAGTTTGGGGGGGCCCGGGGAGCTGTTTTTT. Protein sequence: CASSLGGPGELFF.

The sample holds one count of this clone. This chain connects TRBV19 to TRBJ1-2; D may be TRBD1 (5 bases). The ends were cut back, 1 base at V and 1 base at J, with 7 bases in the middle. CDR1 LNHDA and CDR2 SQIVND come from the germline V gene (reference sequence). The CDR3 runs to 14 residues. CDR3 nucleotide sequence: TGTGCCAGTAGTATAGGACAGCATAACTATGGCTACACCTTC. Translated, it gives CASSIGQHNYGYTF.

This clone was seen a handful of times. V gene TRBV7-9 combines with J gene TRBJ2-1; the match to TRBD2 covers 9 bases. The V and J ends lost 7 bases and 8 bases, in that order; junction bases with no gene match: 9. Germline assignment: CDR1 SEHNR and CDR2 FQNEAQ (reference sequence). The CDR3 covers 14 residues. The CDR3 loop reads CASTLAGSGYEQFF. DNA of the CDR3: TGTGCCAGCACCCTAGCGGGGAGCGGCTATGAGCAGTTCTTC. Combining the CDR3 with reference TRBV7-9 and TRBJ2-1 gives the whole variable domain DTGVSQNPRHKITKRGQNVTFRCDPISEHNRLYWYRQTLGQGPEFLTYFQNEAQLEKSRLLSDRFSAERPKGSFSTLEIQRTEQGDSAMYLCASTLAGSGYEQFFGPGTRLTVL.

The chain joins TRBV25-1 to TRBJ2-7; TRBD2 might be the D (7 bases). The CDR3 contains 13 residues. Looked up from germline, CDR1 is MGHDK and CDR2 is SYGVNS. The V end lost 7 bases, the J end lost 11 bases, and 21 bases lay between the germline ends. The CDR3 DNA sequence: TGTGCCAGCAAAAGTGCGGGGGCGCTTGAGAAGTACTTC. The encoded protein is CASKSAGALEKYF.

The chain carries TRBV7-2 and TRBJ1-2, with TRBD1 identical over 7 bases. V gave up 3 bases and J gave up 4 bases; unmatched junction bases: 5. Germline CDR1 and CDR2: SGHTA and FQGNSA. This CDR3 is 14 amino acids long. The CDR3 region is CASSLGGQSYGYTF. CDR3 nucleotides: TGTGCCAGCAGCTTGGGGGGACAGTCCTATGGCTACACCTTC.

This clone was seen a handful of times. J is TRBJ2-1 and V is TRBV11-2; D might be TRBD2 (6 bases). The CDR3 consists of 16 residues. Germline CDR1 is SGHAT and CDR2 is FQNNGV. With 6 bases removed from V and 5 bases from J, the gap between germline ends came to 20 bases. CDR3 amino acids: CASRPSERVIDNEQFF. The CDR3 region has the DNA TGTGCCAGCAGACCCTCGGAGCGGGTCATTGACAATGAGCAGTTCTTC. Full variable domain (remainder filled in from reference TRBV11-2 and TRBJ2-1): EAGVAQSPRYKIIEKRQSVAFWCNPISGHATLYWYQQILGQGPKLLIQFQNNGVVDDSQLPKDRFSAERLKGVDSTLKIQPAKLEDSAVYLCASRPSERVIDNEQFFGPGTRLTVL.

The chain recombines TRBV7-3 with TRBJ2-3, with D possibly matching TRBD2 (7 bases). This CDR3 is 13 amino acids long. Germline assignment: CDR1 SGHTA and CDR2 FQGTGA. The V gene lost 5 bases and the J gene lost 6 bases, with 12 bases spanning the gap. CDR3 in amino acids: CASSLGGADTQYF. In nucleotides, the CDR3 is TGTGCCAGCAGCCTTGGGGGGGCCGATACGCAGTATTTT.

V usage is TRBV5-1 and J usage is TRBJ2-3; D is unresolved. V was clipped by 0 bases and J by 8 bases, with 13 bases between them. This CDR3 has 14 residues. The germline gives CDR1 SGHRS, CDR2 YFSETQ. This CDR3 reads CASSLEVPSGTQYF. The CDR3 DNA is TGCGCCAGCAGCTTGGAAGTCCCTTCAGGTACGCAGTATTTT.

The rearrangement links TRBV11-2 to TRBJ2-7; 8 bases line up with TRBD1. This CDR3 contains 17 residues. V shed 5 bases, J shed 2 bases, and the junction held 14 bases outside the gene matches. The V gene's germline CDR1 is SGHAT and CDR2 FQNNGV. The CDR3 DNA reads TGTGCCAGCAGCGGAGAGAGTTGGGGACAGGAGACCTACGAGCAGTACTTC. Protein: CASSGESWGQETYEQYF.

The V and J genes are TRBV27 and TRBJ1-6, with D hard to call. CDR1 and CDR2 (germline): MNHEY, SMNVEV (reference sequence). The CDR3 totals 14 residues. V was trimmed by 7 bases and J by 12 bases, leaving 19 bases between them. CDR3 in DNA: TGTGCCAGCACCCTAGGAGGCCGTTTTGGACCCCTCCACTTT. This gives the protein CASTLGGRFGPLHF.

The chain joins TRBV19 to TRBJ1-1; a possible D gene is TRBD1 (5 bases). From germline, CDR1 is LNHDA and CDR2 SQIVND (reference sequence). Trimming cost V 4 bases and J 4 bases, with 13 bases left between them. This CDR3 is 14 amino acids long. The CDR3 region has the DNA TGTGCCAGTAGTAAGGCAGGGTGGGGCACTGAAGCTTTCTTT. Translation: CASSKAGWGTEAFF.

The CDR3 DNA reads as TGTGCCAGCAGCGTACCAACAGGGGCGAACTATGGCTACACCTTC. Translation: CASSVPTGANYGYTF. This sequence joins TRBV5-4 and TRBJ1-2; TRBD1 matches 7 bases. Germline CDR1 is SGHNT and CDR2 is YYREEE (reference sequence). The CDR3 has 15 residues. The J segment lost 2 bases and the V segment lost 4 bases, leaving 8 bases of the junction unmatched.

The rearrangement joins TRBV24-1 to TRBJ1-6; a possible D gene is TRBD1 (5 bases). The germline V and J ends were trimmed by 7 bases and 8 bases, with 17 bases remaining between them. The CDR3 length is 15 residues. The V gene's germline CDR1 is KGHDR and CDR2 SFDVKD. Here the CDR3 reads CATRSRASPYSPLHF. The DNA of the CDR3 is TGTGCCACCAGATCCAGGGCGTCGCCATATTCACCCCTCCACTTT.

CDR3: CASSFTGGREKLFF. CDR3 nucleotides: TGTGCCAGCAGTTTTACAGGGGGTCGTGAAAAACTGTTTTTT. The chain has TRBV27 and TRBJ1-4; 8 nucleotides agree with TRBD1. Germline V lookup: CDR1 MNHEY, CDR2 SMNVEV (reference sequence). V lost 3 bases and J lost 7; bases outside the gene matches: 4. The CDR3 covers 14 residues.

The rearrangement uses TRBV19 and TRBJ1-4; possible D gene TRBD1, 5 bases. In germline, CDR1 is LNHDA, CDR2 SQIVND (reference sequence). The CDR3 contains 12 residues. V was shortened by 7 bases and J by 11 bases, with 14 bases between the two germline ends. The chain's CDR3 is CASKPAGGKLFF. In DNA form, the CDR3 reads TGTGCCAGTAAGCCCGCGGGGGGGAAACTGTTTTTT.

This chain uses TRBV6-1 with TRBJ2-2; tentative D call: TRBD2 (6 bases). Looked up from germline, CDR1 is MNHNS and CDR2 is SASEGT. Trimming cost V 2 bases and J 5 bases, with 9 bases left between them. This CDR3 spans 14 amino acids. CDR3 sequence (DNA): TGTGCCAGCAGTGAATTCGGGGGAACCGGGGAGCTGTTTTTT. Its protein product is CASSEFGGTGELFF.

V is TRBV6-5 and J is TRBJ1-6; possibly TRBD1 for D (5 bases). The CDR3 runs 12 residues. Germline values: CDR1 MNHEY, CDR2 SVGAGI. With 8 bases removed from V and 10 bases from J, the gap between germline ends came to 12 bases. The CDR3 DNA follows: TGTGCCAGCCGGGAGGGGTTCTCACCCCTCCACTTT. It is translated as CASREGFSPLHF.

This clone was observed a few times. The chain carries TRBV19 and TRBJ2-5, with 7 bases identical to TRBD1. Looked up from germline, CDR1 is LNHDA and CDR2 is SQIVND (reference sequence). The CDR3 extends over 17 amino acids. V shed 1 base and J 4 bases; nucleotides not matched to a gene: 12. The CDR3: CASSIAPTGPWAETQYF. CDR3 DNA sequence: TGTGCCAGTAGTATAGCCCCGACAGGGCCATGGGCAGAGACCCAGTACTTC.

The table lists this clone with a count of one. This sequence joins TRBV7-8 and TRBJ1-6; D possibly corresponds to TRBD1 (6 bases). The germline gives CDR1 SGHVS, CDR2 FQNEAQ. The V end lost 5 bases, the J end lost 9 bases, and 14 bases lay between the germline ends. CDR3 length equals 14 residues. This CDR3 is CASSPGHQSSPLHF. Written as DNA, the CDR3 is TGTGCCAGCAGCCCGGGACACCAAAGTTCACCCCTCCACTTT.